What follows describes a single TCR beta chain. The data were obtained in a study of shared clonotypes between healthy human individuals. Overall study context: Each donor's CD8 memory used one plate, CD8 naive two, each CD4 subset three.

Some clones are missing from TCRdb's copy, which holds only in-frame ones; the method was immunoSEQ multiplex PCR. Counted here are under 550,000 clones, 90% to 96% occurring once; the ten biggest clones make up roughly 0.06%. The V gene's germline CDR1 is SGHNT and CDR2 YYREEE (reference sequence). This CDR3 has 15 amino acids. V dropped 4 bases and J dropped 0; count of bases not matched to a gene: 4. The chain couples TRBV5-4 to TRBJ2-7; 10 bases are a match to TRBD2. This TCR derives from a woman in her 30s in good health. Sequencing used naive CD4+ T cells sorted from blood. The subset was: CD45RA+ positively selected. The CDR3 coding sequence is TGTGCCAGCAGCCTAGGACTAGCGGACTCCTACGAGCAGTACTTC. This sequence encodes CASSLGLADSYEQYF.